These T cell receptor beta chains were read from a single sample in a study of blood T cells in healthy people across ages. A single record per CDR3 protein comes from TCRdb applying MiXCR to the 5' RACE reads. The sample shows 630,000 or so distinct CDR3 sequences, roughly 30% of them seen only once. The sequenced sample consisted of blood. These TCRs come from a woman of 80 years or more in good health. The CDR3 runs from the conserved cysteine through the conserved F or W. Each record gives: V gene, D gene, J gene, clone size, CDR3 DNA, CDR3 protein. D genes are given only for firm matches. Not all rows give a size; the values are once, few, many and, for expanded clones, a class.

>TRBV28|NA|TRBJ2-3|many
TGTGCCAGCAGTCAGAGTGGTCGTAGCACAGATACGCAGTATTTT
CASSQSGRSTDTQYF
>TRBV7-2|TRBD1|TRBJ2-3|many
TGTGCCAGCAGACAGGGGGCGGCAGATACGCAGTATTTT
CASRQGAADTQYF
>TRBV29-1|NA|TRBJ1-3|NA
TGCAGCGTCCTCGGGGTATCCTCTGGAAACACCATATATTTT
CSVLGVSSGNTIYF
>TRBV24-1|TRBD2|TRBJ2-5|many
TGTGCCACCAGTGATACCCGGGGGACTAGCGGCCGGGAGACCCAGTACTTC
CATSDTRGTSGRETQYF
>TRBV28|NA|TRBJ1-1|NA
TGTGCCAGCACCACGGCCTCACATGGTAACACTGAAGCTTTCTTT
CASTTASHGNTEAFF
>TRBV7-2|NA|TRBJ2-6|many
TGTGCCAGCAGCTACCCACGGGGCTCTGGGGCCAACGTCCTGACTTTC
CASSYPRGSGANVLTF
>TRBV5-1|NA|TRBJ1-6|NA
TGCGCCAGCAGCTTAAGTGGGGGTTCACCCCTCCACTTT
CASSLSGGSPLHF
>TRBV6-5|NA|TRBJ1-5|many
TGTGCCAGCAGTTCGTCCGCAGCCCATAGCAATCAGCCCCAGCATTTT
CASSSSAAHSNQPQHF
>TRBV2|NA|TRBJ1-6|NA
TGTGCCAGCAGTCCTGGCAGGGTTAATAATTCACCCCTCCACTTT
CASSPGRVNNSPLHF
>TRBV5-4|NA|TRBJ1-4|few
TGTGCCAGCAGCTTGGCCTCAGGGACTTCCCCGGGAAAACTGTTTTTT
CASSLASGTSPGKLFF
>TRBV9|NA|TRBJ1-1|few
TGTGCCAGCAGTCAAAGAAGTAACACTGAAGCTTTCTTT
CASSQRSNTEAFF
>TRBV6-6|TRBD2|TRBJ2-6|many
TGTGCCTGCAAGCGGGGCTCTGGGGCCAACGTCCTGACTTTC
CACKRGSGANVLTF
>TRBV6-1|TRBD1|TRBJ2-5|few
TGTGCCAGCAGCCTTAGACAGGGGGCGCGGGCTAGGCAAGAGACCCAGTACTTC
CASSLRQGARARQETQYF
>TRBV20-1|NA|TRBJ1-2|few
TGCAGTGTTCCTGACAGTCGATCCGGCTACACCTTC
CSVPDSRSGYTF
>TRBV12-3/TRBV12-4|TRBD1|TRBJ1-1|many
TGTGCCAGCAGACGGCGACAGGGAAGGACTGAAGCTTTCTTT
CASRRRQGRTEAFF
>TRBV20-1|NA|TRBJ1-5|NA
TGCAGTGCTCAGCGAGTCGGGGGGAACAATCAGCCCCAGCATTTT
CSAQRVGGNNQPQHF
>TRBV27|TRBD1|TRBJ1-4|NA
TGTGCCAGCAGTTTATGGGCAGGGGGAGATGAAAAACTGTTTTTT
CASSLWAGGDEKLFF
>TRBV7-9|TRBD1|TRBJ2-1|NA
TGTGCCAGCAGCAGACAGGGGGCGAGGGAGCAGTTCTTC
CASSRQGAREQFF
>TRBV7-2|TRBD1|TRBJ1-2|many
TGTGCCAGCAGCTTAGGGGGAGGGGGCAGTGGCTACACCTTC
CASSLGGGGSGYTF
>TRBV5-1|TRBD2|TRBJ2-1|NA
TGCGCCAGCAGTAAAAGACTAGCGGGGGGGATATACAATGAGCAGTTCTTC
CASSKRLAGGIYNEQFF
>TRBV5-1|NA|TRBJ2-3|NA
TGCGCCAGCAGGCTACTAGCAACGGATACGCAGTATTTT
CASRLLATDTQYF
>TRBV7-7|NA|TRBJ2-1|many
TGTGCCAGCAGCTTAGTTTCCCCGGGTGATGAGCAGTTCTTC
CASSLVSPGDEQFF
>TRBV27|NA|TRBJ1-2|many
TGTGCCAGCAGTCTGAAAGGGAGGGGTGACTATGGCTACACCTTC
CASSLKGRGDYGYTF
>TRBV27|NA|TRBJ2-5|NA
TGTGCCACCGGGACACCGGGATCCTCACAAGAGACCCAGTACTTC
CATGTPGSSQETQYF
>TRBV27|TRBD1|TRBJ2-2|NA
TGTGCCAGCAGTTTGGGGACAGGGAGTAACACCGGGGAGCTGTTTTTT
CASSLGTGSNTGELFF
>TRBV2|NA|TRBJ1-4|many
TGTGCCAGCAGTGAAGTACGGATAACTAATGAAAAACTGTTTTTT
CASSEVRITNEKLFF
>TRBV6-5|NA|TRBJ1-2|many
TGTGCCAGCACCGACCGGGACTCAGCTAACTATGGCTACACCTTC
CASTDRDSANYGYTF